This TCR beta chain is from a study of shared T cell receptors in the human thymus. V gave up 5 bases and J gave up 1 base, with 15 bases separating them. Germline V gene sequence: CDR1 SNHLY, CDR2 FYNNEI. This CDR3 has 15 residues. Method: immunoSEQ multiplex PCR; TCRdb's copy keeps in-frame clones and lacks some. This table has hundreds of thousands of clones, about 80% appearing once. These same records also appear under a second study, on human thymus T cells.

The source is a boy in the first two years of life with a congenital heart defect. The sample consisted of thymocytes. The chain carries TRBV2 and TRBJ2-7, with unresolved D. DNA of the CDR3: TGTGCCAGCAGTCCCCTGGGTCCCGGGTCCTACGAGCAGTACTTC. It is translated as CASSPLGPGSYEQYF.